This T cell receptor (beta chain) is from a study of blood T cell repertoires in COVID-19. Background on the study: COVID-19 samples, acute and convalescent, were from the United States, Italy and Spain.

Profiling relied on immunoSEQ multiplex PCR, and the TCRdb table lists in-frame clones only, not all of them. This sample has over 400,000 clones; around 85% occur once, and the top ten carry roughly 3.2%. The germline CDR1 and CDR2 sequences are MNHEY and SVGEGT. Trimming left V 6 bases short and J 5 bases short, with 17 bases between. The CDR3 spans 15 residues. This sequence was found in a human donor in a cohort sampled during active COVID-19. The sequenced sample was peripheral blood. This chain connects TRBV6-2 or TRBV6-3 to TRBJ1-5; no firm D call. This CDR3 reads CASSRDSNVDQPQHF. CDR3 in DNA: TGTGCCAGCAGCCGAGACTCGAACGTCGATCAGCCCCAGCATTTT.